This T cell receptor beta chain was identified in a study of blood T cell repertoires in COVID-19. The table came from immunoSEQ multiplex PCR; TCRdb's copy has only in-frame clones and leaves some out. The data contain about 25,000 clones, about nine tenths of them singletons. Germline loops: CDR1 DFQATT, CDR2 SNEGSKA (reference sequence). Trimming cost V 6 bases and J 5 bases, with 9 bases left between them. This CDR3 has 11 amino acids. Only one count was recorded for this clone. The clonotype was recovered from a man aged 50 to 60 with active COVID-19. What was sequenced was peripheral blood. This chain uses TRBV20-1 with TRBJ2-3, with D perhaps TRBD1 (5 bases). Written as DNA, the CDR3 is TGCAGTGCCCTTGACAGAGATACGCAGTATTTT. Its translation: CSALDRDTQYF.